This T cell receptor (beta chain) was found in a study of CD8 T cells in Susac syndrome. At the level of the study: Patients with Susac syndrome were therapy-naive, treated with corticosteroids, or treated with intravenous immunoglobulin alone when blood was collected.

Reverse transcription used roughly 0.45 to 1 ug RNA and random hexamers. Multiplex immunoSEQ PCR targeted 54 Vbeta and 13 Jbeta TCR beta segments. MiXCR, applied by TCRdb to the immunoSEQ multiplex PCR reads, yields one record per CDR3 protein. This table holds some 200,000 distinct CDR3 sequences, approximately 95% found once. Germline V gene data show CDR1 as SGHTA and CDR2 as FQGNSA. V gave up 5 bases and J gave up 4 bases; unmatched junction bases: 10. This CDR3 region has 15 residues. V is TRBV7-2 and J is TRBJ2-7; 8 bases line up with TRBD1. The clonotype comes from a human donor with Susac syndrome. Input material: CD8+ T cells from PBMCs. The CDR3 DNA reads as TGTGCCAGCAGCCCCCAGCCCGGACAGGGATACGAGCAGTACTTC. Its translation is CASSPQPGQGYEQYF.